This T cell receptor beta chain was retrieved from a study of molecular identifiers for immune sequencing clone quantification. The study, taken as a whole, reports: Clones with over 20 RNA copies captured over 98% of effector molecules but under 1% of naive ones. Sizes of highly expanded clones could be underestimated through identical TCRs sharing a barcode.

Both previously described methods and listed TCR primers were employed to make bulk TCR libraries. TCRdb reprocessed the PCR reads via MiXCR and lists one record per CDR3 protein. The sample contains about 510,000 distinct CDR3 sequences, 20% to 25% of which appear only once. This clonotype was recorded at least ten times. Its matching antigen is unknown. The germline gene is not matched at one end of the junction; a read error may be the cause. Based on a CD8+CD4-CCR7+CD45RA+ profile, naive CD8 T cells were sorted. Germline V gene data show CDR1 as MNHNS and CDR2 as SASEGT. The CDR3 totals 12 residues.

Sequenced: naive CD8+ T cells from blood, with Jurkat cell RNA spiked in. Subset described: FACS-sorted CD8+CD4-CCR7+CD45RA+ naive T cells. The sequence was obtained from a human donor in good health. Some libraries in this study had Jurkat cell RNA spiked in. The chain uses TRBV6-1 and TRBJ2-7; D is unresolved. DNA of the CDR3: TGTGCCAGCAGTGAAGGAAGTACGGATCTGGACTTC. Translating it yields CASSEGSTDLDF.